This TCR beta chain was recovered during a study of blood T cell repertoires in COVID-19. Whole-study context: The United States, Italy and Spain supplied acute and convalescent COVID-19 samples. T cells, B-cell-depleted T cells, or PBMCs provided the cDNA or gDNA that served as material.

The CDR3 is 14 residues long. Per germline, CDR1 SGHTA and CDR2 FQGNSA. The ends were cut back, 5 bases at V and 7 bases at J, with 18 bases in the middle. TCRdb keeps only in-frame clones here, not all; method: immunoSEQ multiplex PCR. The table records 30,000 to 40,000 clones, roughly 91% of them present only once. This clonotype was sampled from a man aged 55 to 70 with active COVID-19. The sample consisted of peripheral blood. The chain is built from TRBV7-2 and TRBJ2-7; the D gene is possibly TRBD2 (5 bases). CDR3 coding DNA: TGTGCCAGCAGCCTGGGTTTTTGGACGGGGGAGCAGTACTTC. Its protein is CASSLGFWTGEQYF.